This TCR beta chain was sequenced in a study of T cell repertoires in cytomegalovirus infection. From the reads, TCRdb called clonotypes with MiXCR, one entry per CDR3 protein. The sample lists approximately 490,000 distinct CDR3 sequences, about 11% seen once, with about a tenth in the top ten. This clonotype came up many times. CDR3 length: 14 amino acids. V shed 10 bases and J 4 bases; nucleotides not matched to a gene: 10. Looked up from germline, CDR1 is SGHVS and CDR2 is FQNEAQ. The TCR originated in a human donor in good health (CMV status not recorded). Some clones in this sample may be carry-over from other donors' samples. The chain links TRBV7-8 to TRBJ2-1; the match to TRBD1 covers 7 bases. Sequencing used PBMCs. CDR3 in DNA: TGTGCCACCGGGGACAGATCTAAATACAATGAGCAGTTCTTC. Translating it yields CATGDRSKYNEQFF.